This T cell receptor beta chain emerged from a study of Graves' ophthalmopathy and Graves' hyperthyroidism (dated 2018 in TCRdb). Looking at the study overall: Peripheral blood was collected at initial diagnosis, before any treatment. The study used signatures of the TCR beta repertoire to tell Graves' ophthalmopathy apart from Graves' hyperthyroidism and to predict which patients would progress to ophthalmopathy. In total, some 140 blood samples were TCR-sequenced: 43 ophthalmopathy, some 75 hyperthyroidism and some 17 hyperthyroidism-to-ophthalmopathy patients. To explore V-J signatures distinguishing ophthalmopathy from hyperthyroidism, a discovery set of around 100 patients (roughly 44 ophthalmopathy, 57 stable hyperthyroidism) was enrolled. The independent validation cohort included under 20 hyperthyroidism patients plus 17 patients who later progressed from hyperthyroidism to ophthalmopathy. In more than five hyperthyroidism patients, the T-cell repertoires found in thyroid tissue were compared with those found in blood. Once sampling was done, hyperthyroidism patients were given methimazole at a starting dose of 30 mg daily, while ophthalmopathy patients were given high-dose intravenous methylprednisolone.

As encoded in the germline V gene, CDR1 is SGHTA while CDR2 is FQGNSA. The CDR3 runs 15 residues from the cysteine to the phenylalanine. The entry retains the CDR3 DNA only, 45 bases that are in frame from base 1. The junction carries 13 bases between V and J, which are trimmed by 1 base and 7 bases respectively. What the work shows at the level of the full study, not this receptor alone: Most expanded thyroid clonotypes with frequency above 0.001 were also detected in blood, suggesting blood repertoires may reflect the thyroid immune response. Sample size was not predetermined statistically, and investigators were not blinded to group allocation. In cross-validation, the 13-signature model distinguished ophthalmopathy from stable hyperthyroidism with 85% to 90% sensitivity and 81% to 83% specificity, and in the test set the corresponding values were about 80% and 75%. In validation, the model predicted ophthalmopathy progression with about 71% sensitivity and roughly 72% specificity; roughly eleven predicted patients were CT-confirmed with GO in a median of around 6 months.

For repertoire sequencing, the TCR beta CDR3 regions were amplified from RNA transcripts. A first-round RT-PCR used HTBI primers with the Qiagen OneStep RT-PCR kit, followed by a second-round multiplex PCR, size selection and purification. Sequencing of the libraries was carried out on an Illumina HiSeq2000 in paired-end mode with 100 bp reads. Per the source publication's procedure: Reads were processed with SOAPnuke, discarding reads with adapters, uncalled bases, mean Phred below 15, or no exact constant-primer or identifier match. COPE v1.2.5 was used to merge the high-quality paired reads. Each unique nucleotide sequence was treated as a clonotype, and MiTCR v1.1 was used to align the clonotypes to the IMGT TRB V, D and J references. The analysis was limited to V-J combinations with a frequency above 0.0001, which together covered roughly 99% of repertoires. For each V-J combination, a TCR clonal expansion and chaos score was defined as the ratio of F50 clonal expansion to chaos observed in the TCRdist matrix. Welch's t-statistics and random forest were used to reduce features to about a dozen V-J combinations, which were fed into a naive Bayes classifier. The Morisita-Horn index was used to measure how similar the thyroid and blood repertoires were. Clones were called with MiXCR by TCRdb after fastp trimmed the public reads at Q25, and only in-frame beta chains were retained. A single entry per CDR3 protein holds the most common genes and DNA from its merged rows. The V and J calls and clone size come from TCRdb's table, not from the authors' own analysis. In this sample the table shows hundreds of thousands of distinct CDR3 sequences, roughly 41% of which occur a single time. The ten largest clones capture roughly 45% of the sample.

The ophthalmopathy patients had moderately to severely active disease, with a Clinical Activity Score of 3 or higher, a NOSPECS grade of 4 or higher, and a disease duration of less than 3 months. Patients with other autoimmune diseases, uncontrolled infections, pregnancy or lactation were excluded from the study. Diagnosis relied on clinical symptoms, serum thyroxine, TRAb, thyroid ultrasound and orbital computed tomography. Using Ficoll-Paque density gradient centrifugation, PBMCs were isolated from 8.5 to 10 ml of fresh peripheral blood. Trizol reagent was used to extract the total RNA, and its quality was then checked on an Agilent 2100 Bioanalyzer. This clonotype came up a few times. What this receptor recognizes is not known. It has no much larger one-base neighbor in the sample; base qualities were not kept.

Source material: peripheral blood. The clonotype was recovered from an adult man with Graves' ophthalmopathy. Recombination linked TRBV7-2 to TRBJ1-4, with the D gene not clear enough to name. The CDR3 protein is CASSLDSSSREKLFF. The DNA sequence is as follows: TGTGCCAGCAGCTTAGATTCGAGTTCCCGTGAAAAACTGTTTTTT.